This TCR beta chain comes out of a study of post-analysis software for immune sequencing data. General study results and limits: TRBV segments more frequent in patients than in controls numbered about five and included TRBV5-6, TRBV5-1 and TRBV20-1.

Carried by the TCR beta cDNA libraries were unique molecular identifiers. In TCRdb, the PCR reads were re-called with MiXCR into one record per CDR3 protein. The data show 450,000 to 700,000 distinct CDR3 sequences, with roughly 40% seen just once and roughly 1.8% held by the top ten. Turning to this clonotype: The antigen remains undetermined.

With 8 bases removed from V and 11 bases from J, the gap between germline ends came to 18 bases. The CDR3 runs 12 residues. The TCR originated in a girl between 10 and 17 years old with multiple sclerosis. The chain is built from TRBV12-3 or TRBV12-4 and TRBJ1-1; a possible D gene is TRBD1 (6 bases). The sequenced sample consisted of blood. CDR3 loop: CASRLQGLVAFF. CDR3 bases: TGTGCCAGCCGCCTACAGGGCTTGGTTGCTTTCTTT.